This TCR beta chain was sequenced for a study of T cell responses to AZD1222 COVID-19 vaccine. Regarding this clone: The antigen remains unidentified.

The germline V gene has CDR1 MDHEN and CDR2 SYDVKM. The CDR3 runs to 14 residues. Trimming cost V 7 bases and J 11 bases, with 22 bases left between them. This table comes from immunoSEQ multiplex PCR, and its TCRdb copy is limited to in-frame clones, with some not included. The sample lists about 150,000 clones; roughly nine tenths were seen once. Study-level points and caveats: Just 5 to 7 AZD1222 recipients were seropositive at baseline. Close to half of spike-specific TCRs reportedly recognize unmutated variant regions.

The sequencing here drew on peripheral blood, taken on day 0 of AZD1222 vaccination. The clonotype was recovered from an adult in good health. The genes are TRBV28 and TRBJ2-3, with D possibly TRBD2 on 6 matching bases. CDR3 coding DNA: TGTGCCAGCACCGAAGTCGGACCCCTGGGGGGGCAGTATTTT. Translation gives CASTEVGPLGGQYF. Together with reference TRBV28 and TRBJ2-3, the CDR3 gives the full variable domain: DVKVTQSSRYLVKRTGEKVFLECVQDMDHENMFWYRQDPGLGLRLIYFSYDVKMKEKGDIPEGYSVSREKKERFSLILESASTNQTSMYLCASTEVGPLGGQYFGPGTRLTVL.